This record looks at one T cell receptor (beta chain) sequence and its context. Antigen unknown. Synthetic templates analogous to TCR were spiked into all PCRs individually. Clones were read by immunoSEQ multiplex PCR, and TCRdb kept only the in-frame ones, dropping some. The data show more than 45,000 clones, 70% to 90% seen once. V lost 4 bases and J 0 bases, leaving 14 bases between the germline ends. Germline values: CDR1 SGHRS, CDR2 YFSETQ. The CDR3 sequence is 15 residues long. The sample originates from a study of PD-L1 blockade in urothelial cancer. The time point: peripheral blood 6 weeks after treatment start. Each patient supplied 1 to 8 pretreatment and on-treatment samples. Points from the study as a whole: Pretreatment blood TCR clonality under the median forecast improved survival.

The V gene is TRBV5-1, the J gene TRBJ2-7; D possibly corresponds to TRBD2 (7 bases). Sequenced here: PBMCs, sampled around atezolizumab (anti-PD-L1) treatment. This sequence originates from a man in his 70s with urothelial cancer. The CDR3 DNA reads as TGCGCCAGCAGCCTCTGGGGGGGCAGCTCCTACGAGCAGTACTTC. It translates to CASSLWGGSSYEQYF. The variable domain in full, with the rest retrieved from reference TRBV5-1 and TRBJ2-7, is KAGVTQTPRYLIKTRGQQVTLSCSPISGHRSVSWYQQTPGQGLQFLFEYFSETQRNKGNFPGRFSGRQFSNSRSEMNVSTLELGDSALYLCASSLWGGSSYEQYFGPGTRLTVT.